This T cell receptor beta chain was captured by sequencing in a study of cytomegalovirus exposure and HLA in healthy donors. Overall study context: Early release data held about 85 million unique TCRs from HLA-typed donors.

Notes on the study in general: A few CMV-associated chains proved CMV antigen-specific in vitro. As a later analysis showed, a missense DCLRE1C variant was linked to trimming of TCR beta V- and J-genes. Cytomegalovirus status was reportedly diagnosed by the classifier with high specificity and sensitivity.

Note on this clone: Its antigen is not known.

The PCR had 60 Vbeta and 13 Jbeta primers. Some clones are missing from TCRdb's copy, which holds only in-frame ones; the method was immunoSEQ multiplex PCR. The sample lists a few hundred thousand clones, over 90% occurring once. There are 18 residues in the CDR3. Germline CDR1 reads SGHRS; CDR2 reads YFSETQ. The junction had 16 bases not matched to a gene; V was cut back by 4 bases and J by 5 bases. Sequenced material: PBMCs. The V gene is TRBV5-1, the J gene TRBJ2-1, with 9 bases matching TRBD2. This TCR was sampled from a girl aged 2-9 years in good health and CMV-seronegative. CDR3 amino acids: CASSPESGAGGPHNEQFF. The CDR3 bases are TGCGCCAGCAGCCCAGAATCGGGTGCGGGAGGGCCCCACAATGAGCAGTTCTTC.